This T cell receptor beta chain stems from a study of T cell repertoires in cytomegalovirus infection. This clonotype was counted at least ten times. Germline V gene data show CDR1 as SGHVS and CDR2 as FQNEAQ. CDR3 length: 18 residues. With 5 bases removed from V and 1 base from J, the gap between germline ends came to 21 bases. One entry per CDR3 protein results from TCRdb running MiXCR on the reads. Among about 460,000 distinct CDR3 sequences listed, around 11% were seen once. The sample consisted of PBMCs. The chain uses TRBV7-8 and TRBJ1-5; TRBD1 might be the D (6 bases). The TCR originated in a human donor in good health (CMV status not recorded). Some clones in this sample may be carry-over from other donors' samples. The CDR3 coding sequence is TGTGCCAGCAGCCGAAGTTTCGCATCGACAGGCAGCAATCAGCCCCAGCATTTT. This translates into CASSRSFASTGSNQPQHF.